This T cell receptor beta chain was profiled in a study of identifying expanded T cells in peripheral blood. During the collection period, no donor immune events like infections were recorded. V shed 3 bases, J shed 2 bases, and the junction held 2 bases outside the gene matches. The germline CDR1 and CDR2 sequences are SQVTM and ANQGSEA. The CDR3 has 13 amino acids. Turning to this clone: Its antigen is currently unknown.

Study-wide points: Clone count variance between roughly 2-week samples rose with total template count. About 1.2 clones differed between technical replicates, versus about 17 and 20 over time.

The table came from immunoSEQ multiplex PCR; TCRdb's copy has only in-frame clones and leaves some out. The sample yields roughly 100,000 clones, approximately 91% seen once. The V gene is TRBV29-1, the J gene TRBJ2-7; TRBD2 aligns across 9 bases. This clonotype was sampled from a person aged 18-70 years in good health. Sample: blood. The CDR3 region is CSVEPSGAYEQYF. The CDR3 DNA reads as TGCAGCGTTGAGCCTAGCGGGGCCTACGAGCAGTACTTC.